What follows is one TCR beta chain and its context. The antigen remains unidentified. The data originate from a study of identifying expanded T cells in peripheral blood. Findings and limits, study-wide: Over approximately two and four weeks, about 15 and 19 clones changed, versus around 1.3 between replicates. Across healthy donors, higher total template counts meant significantly greater approximately two-week count variance.

The trim removed 7 bases at V and 3 bases at J, leaving 7 bases unmatched. The CDR3 has 15 residues. CDR1 is MGHRA and CDR2 is YSYEKL in the germline V gene. Healthy donors had no documented immune events, such as infections, while sampled. Sequenced by immunoSEQ multiplex PCR; TCRdb stores in-frame clones only, minus some. This sample has 60,000 to 70,000 clones, with around 83% found just once. Sequenced input: blood. The sequence came from a person between 18 and 75 years old in good health. The chain employs TRBV4-1 and TRBJ2-3, with 10 positions matching TRBD1. CDR3 nucleotides: TGCGCCAGCACTCCGGGACAGGGGCGGACAGATACGCAGTATTTT. Its translation is CASTPGQGRTDTQYF.